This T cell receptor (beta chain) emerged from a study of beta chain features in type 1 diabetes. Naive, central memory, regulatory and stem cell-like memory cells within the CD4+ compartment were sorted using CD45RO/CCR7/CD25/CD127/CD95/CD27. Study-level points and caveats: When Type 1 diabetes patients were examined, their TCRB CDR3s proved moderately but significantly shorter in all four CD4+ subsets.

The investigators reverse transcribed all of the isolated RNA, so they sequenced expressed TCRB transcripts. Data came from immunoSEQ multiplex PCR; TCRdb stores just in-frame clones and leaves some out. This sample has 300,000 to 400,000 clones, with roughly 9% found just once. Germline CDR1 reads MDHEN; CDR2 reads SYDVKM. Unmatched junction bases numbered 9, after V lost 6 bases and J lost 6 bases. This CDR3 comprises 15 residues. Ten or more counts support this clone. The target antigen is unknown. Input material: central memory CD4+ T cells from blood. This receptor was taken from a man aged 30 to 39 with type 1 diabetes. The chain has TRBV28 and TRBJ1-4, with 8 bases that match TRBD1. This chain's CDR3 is CASSPDRGGDEKLFF. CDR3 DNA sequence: TGTGCCAGCAGCCCTGACAGGGGAGGAGATGAAAAACTGTTTTTT.